This TCR beta chain is from a study of cytomegalovirus exposure and HLA in healthy donors. Study conclusions and caveats: Later analysis demonstrated an association between a missense DCLRE1C variant and TCR beta V- and J-gene trimming. TCR beta V segments were, for the most part, productive about 87% or about 30% of the time in an earlier analysis. It was approximately 150 TCR beta chains that were listed as cytomegalovirus-associated. DRB1 showed the most TCR associations and HLA-C the fewest in a later analysis, as rates varied by HLA locus.

This CDR3 has 15 residues. V was clipped by 6 bases and J by 3 bases; unmatched bases: 7. In germline, CDR1 is MDHEN, CDR2 SYDVKM. 13 Jbeta primers and 60 Vbeta primers were used for the PCR. Measured with immunoSEQ multiplex PCR; TCRdb has only the in-frame clones, and not every one. This table holds roughly 99,000 clones, over 65% found once. Details on this clone: Its target is not known.

V and J are TRBV28 and TRBJ2-7; 11 nucleotides line up with TRBD1. This sequence originates from a man aged 55 to 70 in good health and CMV-seropositive. The sequencing input was PBMCs. The CDR3 sequence is CASSYSGTGGYEQYF. CDR3 coding DNA: TGTGCCAGCAGCTACTCCGGGACAGGGGGCTACGAGCAGTACTTC.